This entry describes one TCR beta chain. This sample was included in a study of blood T cell repertoires in COVID-19. J was trimmed by 5 bases and V by 4 bases; bases with no gene match: 4. CDR1 and CDR2 (germline): ENHRY, SYGVKD. The CDR3 totals 14 residues. Generated by immunoSEQ multiplex PCR, the TCRdb table keeps only in-frame clones and is missing some. The sample has 280,000 or so clones, 85% seen once. The source is a human donor in a cohort sampled during active COVID-19. Input material: peripheral blood. The V gene is TRBV10-3, the J gene TRBJ1-4; 7 bases fit TRBD1. Here the CDR3 reads CAISGQGGNEKLFF. In DNA form, the CDR3 reads TGTGCCATCAGTGGACAGGGAGGCAATGAAAAACTGTTTTTT.